This T cell receptor beta chain was identified in a study of blood T cell repertoires in COVID-19. Seattle patients were enrolled while actively infected and followed longitudinally. In the authors' methods: Estimation of nucleated cell counts was performed using reference gene primer amplification. Only in-frame clones appear in the TCRdb table, and some are missing; sequencing was by immunoSEQ multiplex PCR. V and J calls plus clone size are reproduced from that table; the DNA served to infer D and trimming. The data show around 220,000 clones, about 88% seen once. This clone was counted a single time. The CDR3 extends over 15 amino acids. The trim removed 3 bases at V and 9 bases at J, leaving 7 bases unmatched. Germline CDR1 LGHNA, CDR2 YNFKEQ.

This receptor was identified in a woman in her 50s with COVID-19, enrolled during active disease. Specimen: peripheral blood. The chain is built from TRBV4-2 and TRBJ1-6; 8 bases align to TRBD1. The CDR3 is CASSHPPDRASPLHF. As DNA, the CDR3 is TGTGCCAGCAGCCATCCGCCGGACAGGGCTTCACCCCTCCACTTT.